Below, one T cell receptor beta chain is given with its context. The trim removed 5 bases at V and 6 bases at J, leaving 8 bases unmatched. The CDR3 runs to 14 residues. Germline-derived CDR1 and CDR2 are SGHRS and YFSETQ. This specimen belongs to a study of blood T cell repertoires in COVID-19. Original methodology: Amplified reference gene primers provided the basis for estimating nucleated cell counts. Libraries were prepared by immunoSEQ multiplex PCR; TCRdb keeps only in-frame clonotypes and omits some of them. V and J calls and clone size are given by that table; D and trimming were obtained from the DNA. Found here are approximately 220,000 clones, about 87% of them singletons; the top ten hold approximately 6.2%.

V usage is TRBV5-1 and J usage is TRBJ2-3; 8 bases are a match to TRBD1. The sample consisted of peripheral blood. This TCR derives from a man aged 55 to 70 who had recovered from COVID-19. CDR3 nucleotide sequence: TGCGCCAGCAGACGGGGACAGGAGACCGATACGCAGTATTTT. Amino acids: CASRRGQETDTQYF.